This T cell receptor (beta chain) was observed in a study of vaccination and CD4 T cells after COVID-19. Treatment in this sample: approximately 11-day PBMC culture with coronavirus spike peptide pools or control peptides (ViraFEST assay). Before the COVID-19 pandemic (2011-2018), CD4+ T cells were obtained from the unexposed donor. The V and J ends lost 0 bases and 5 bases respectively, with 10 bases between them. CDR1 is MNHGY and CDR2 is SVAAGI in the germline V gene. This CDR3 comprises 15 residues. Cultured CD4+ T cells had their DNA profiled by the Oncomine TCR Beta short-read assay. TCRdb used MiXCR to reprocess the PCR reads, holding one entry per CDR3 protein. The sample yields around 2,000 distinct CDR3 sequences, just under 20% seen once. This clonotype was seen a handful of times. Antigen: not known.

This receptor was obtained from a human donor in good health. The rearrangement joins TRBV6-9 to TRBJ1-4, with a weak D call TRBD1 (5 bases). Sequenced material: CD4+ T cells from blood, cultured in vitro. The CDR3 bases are TGTGCCAGCAGTTATTCAGGGGTAACCAATGAAAAACTGTTTTTT. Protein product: CASSYSGVTNEKLFF.